This TCR beta chain came from a study of T cell clones after liver transplantation. TCRdb's copy holds only in-frame clones and misses some; the assay was immunoSEQ multiplex PCR. The table has approximately 55,000 clones, 70% to 75% seen once. The length of the CDR3 is 13 residues. Germline CDR1 and CDR2: LGHNA and YNFKEQ. Trimming cost V 10 bases and J 4 bases; bases outside gene matches: 6. The sequencing used CD4+ T cells from blood, collected before liver transplant. The chain combines TRBV4-2 with TRBJ1-1; 10 bases fit TRBD1. This clonotype originated in a human donor who received a liver transplant. The DNA for the CDR3 is TGTGCCACCGGGACAGGGGACAGCACTGAAGCTTTCTTT. Encoded protein: CATGTGDSTEAFF.